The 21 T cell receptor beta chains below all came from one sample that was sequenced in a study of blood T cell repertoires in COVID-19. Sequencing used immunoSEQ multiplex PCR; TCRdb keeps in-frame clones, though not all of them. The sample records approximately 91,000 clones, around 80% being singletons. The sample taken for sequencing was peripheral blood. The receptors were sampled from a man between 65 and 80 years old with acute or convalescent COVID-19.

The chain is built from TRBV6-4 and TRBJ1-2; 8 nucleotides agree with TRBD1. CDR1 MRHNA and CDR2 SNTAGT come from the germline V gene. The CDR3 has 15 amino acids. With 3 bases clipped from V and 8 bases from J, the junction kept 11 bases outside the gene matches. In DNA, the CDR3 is TGTGCCAGCAGTGAGGACATAGGACAGGGCAGAGGCTACACCTTC. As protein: CASSEDIGQGRGYTF.

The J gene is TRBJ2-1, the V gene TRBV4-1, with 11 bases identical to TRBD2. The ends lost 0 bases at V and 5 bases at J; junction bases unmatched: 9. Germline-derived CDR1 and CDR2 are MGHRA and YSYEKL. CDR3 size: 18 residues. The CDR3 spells CASSQDGPGTSGDNEQFF. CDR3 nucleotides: TGCGCCAGCAGCCAAGATGGTCCCGGGACTAGCGGAGACAATGAGCAGTTCTTC.

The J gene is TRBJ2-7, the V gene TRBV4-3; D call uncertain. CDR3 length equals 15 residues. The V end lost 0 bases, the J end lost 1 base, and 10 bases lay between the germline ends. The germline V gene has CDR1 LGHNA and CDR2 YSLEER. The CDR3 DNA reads TGCGCCAGCAGCCAAGAGTGGCGGATTTCCTACGAGCAGTACTTC. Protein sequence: CASSQEWRISYEQYF.

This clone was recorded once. CDR3: CASSPADRIGETQYF. As DNA, the CDR3 is TGTGCCAGCAGTCCCGCGGACAGGATCGGGGAGACCCAGTACTTC. The chain uses TRBV28 and TRBJ2-5, with 7 bases matching TRBD1. The CDR3 covers 15 residues. CDR1 and CDR2 from the germline V gene are MDHEN and SYDVKM. Germline trimming cut 5 bases from V and 5 bases from J; bases unmatched to any gene: 11.

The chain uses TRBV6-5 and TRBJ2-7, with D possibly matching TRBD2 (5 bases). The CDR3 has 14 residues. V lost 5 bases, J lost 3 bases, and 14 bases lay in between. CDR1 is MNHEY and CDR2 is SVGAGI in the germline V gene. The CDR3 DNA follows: TGTGCCAGCAGTCGCGACGGGATGGACTACGAGCAGTACTTC. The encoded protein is CASSRDGMDYEQYF.

The CDR3 sequence is CASSQDRDRGREYF. CDR3 coding DNA: TGCGCCAGCAGCCAAGATCGGGACAGGGGAAGGGAGTACTTC. This chain uses TRBV4-1 with TRBJ2-7; 10 bases fit TRBD1. V gave up 0 bases and J gave up 11 bases; unmatched junction bases: 7. This CDR3 comprises 14 residues. CDR1 MGHRA and CDR2 YSYEKL come from the germline V gene.

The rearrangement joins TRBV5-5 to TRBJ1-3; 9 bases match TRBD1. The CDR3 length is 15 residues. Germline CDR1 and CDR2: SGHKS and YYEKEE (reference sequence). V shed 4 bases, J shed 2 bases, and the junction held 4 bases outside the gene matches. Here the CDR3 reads CASSLRTGAGNTIYF. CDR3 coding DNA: TGTGCCAGCAGCCTGAGGACAGGGGCTGGAAACACCATATATTTT.

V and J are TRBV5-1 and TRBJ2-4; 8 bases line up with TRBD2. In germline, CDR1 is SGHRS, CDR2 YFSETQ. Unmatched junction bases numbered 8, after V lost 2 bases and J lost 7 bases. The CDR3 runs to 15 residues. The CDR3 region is CASSLPGTRLNIQYF. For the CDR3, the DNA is TGCGCCAGCAGCTTACCCGGGACTAGGCTGAACATTCAGTACTTC.

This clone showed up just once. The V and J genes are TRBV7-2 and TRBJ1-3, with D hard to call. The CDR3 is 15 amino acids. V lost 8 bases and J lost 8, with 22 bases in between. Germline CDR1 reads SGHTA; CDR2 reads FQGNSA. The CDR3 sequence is CASSVPGSSGDTIYF. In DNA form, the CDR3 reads TGTGCCAGCTCAGTCCCGGGGTCCTCCGGGGACACCATATATTTT.

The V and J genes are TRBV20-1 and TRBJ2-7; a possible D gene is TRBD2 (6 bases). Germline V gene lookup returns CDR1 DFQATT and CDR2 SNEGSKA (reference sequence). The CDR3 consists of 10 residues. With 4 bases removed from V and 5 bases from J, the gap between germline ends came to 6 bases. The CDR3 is CSATSDEQYF. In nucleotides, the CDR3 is TGCAGTGCTACTAGCGACGAGCAGTACTTC.

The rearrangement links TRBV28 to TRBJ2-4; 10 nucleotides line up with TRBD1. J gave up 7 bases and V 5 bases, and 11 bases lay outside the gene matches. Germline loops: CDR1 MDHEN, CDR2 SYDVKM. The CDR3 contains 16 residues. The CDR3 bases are TGTGCCAGCAGTCCATCTCCCGGGACAGGGGAGAACATTCAGTACTTC. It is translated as CASSPSPGTGENIQYF.

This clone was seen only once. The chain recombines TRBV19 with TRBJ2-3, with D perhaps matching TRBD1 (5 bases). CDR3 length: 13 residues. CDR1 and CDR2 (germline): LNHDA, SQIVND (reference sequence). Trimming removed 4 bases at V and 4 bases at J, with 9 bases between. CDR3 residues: CASSKGIADTQYF. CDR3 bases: TGTGCCAGTAGTAAGGGGATCGCAGATACGCAGTATTTT.

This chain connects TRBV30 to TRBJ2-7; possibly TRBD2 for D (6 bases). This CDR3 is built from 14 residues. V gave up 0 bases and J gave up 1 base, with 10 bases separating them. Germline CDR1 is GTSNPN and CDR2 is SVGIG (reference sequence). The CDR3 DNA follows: TGTGCCTGGAGTGTACCGGGGAGGTCCTACGAGCAGTACTTC. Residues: CAWSVPGRSYEQYF.

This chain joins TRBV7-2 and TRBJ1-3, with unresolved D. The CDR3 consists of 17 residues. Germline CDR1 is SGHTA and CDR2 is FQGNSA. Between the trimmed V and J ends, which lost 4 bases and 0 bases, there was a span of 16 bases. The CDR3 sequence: CASSSRPSGTSGNTIYF. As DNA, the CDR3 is TGTGCCAGCAGCTCCCGACCCTCAGGTACCTCTGGAAACACCATATATTTT.

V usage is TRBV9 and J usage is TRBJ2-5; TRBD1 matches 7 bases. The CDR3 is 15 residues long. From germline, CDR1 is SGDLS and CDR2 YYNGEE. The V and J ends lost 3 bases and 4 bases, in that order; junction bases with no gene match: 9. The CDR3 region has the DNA TGTGCCAGCAGCGCTGAAGGACAGGACGCAGAGACCCAGTACTTC. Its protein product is CASSAEGQDAETQYF.

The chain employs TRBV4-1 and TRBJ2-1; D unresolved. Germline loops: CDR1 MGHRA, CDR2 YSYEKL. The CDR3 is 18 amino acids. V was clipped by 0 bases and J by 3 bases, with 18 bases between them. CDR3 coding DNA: TGCGCCAGCAGCCAAGACCTGCCGATCGACACTTTCTACAATGAGCAGTTCTTC. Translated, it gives CASSQDLPIDTFYNEQFF.

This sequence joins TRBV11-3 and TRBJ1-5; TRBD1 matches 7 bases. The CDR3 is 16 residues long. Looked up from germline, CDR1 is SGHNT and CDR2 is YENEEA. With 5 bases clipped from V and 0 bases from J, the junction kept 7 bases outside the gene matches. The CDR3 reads CASSGTVRRSNQPQHF. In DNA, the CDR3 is TGTGCCAGCAGCGGGACAGTAAGGCGTAGCAATCAGCCCCAGCATTTT.

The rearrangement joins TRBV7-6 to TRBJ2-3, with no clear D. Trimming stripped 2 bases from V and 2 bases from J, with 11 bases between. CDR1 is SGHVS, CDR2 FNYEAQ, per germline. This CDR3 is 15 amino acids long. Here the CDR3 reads CASSLRGILTDTQYF. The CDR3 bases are TGTGCCAGCAGCTTACGCGGTATCCTCACAGATACGCAGTATTTT.

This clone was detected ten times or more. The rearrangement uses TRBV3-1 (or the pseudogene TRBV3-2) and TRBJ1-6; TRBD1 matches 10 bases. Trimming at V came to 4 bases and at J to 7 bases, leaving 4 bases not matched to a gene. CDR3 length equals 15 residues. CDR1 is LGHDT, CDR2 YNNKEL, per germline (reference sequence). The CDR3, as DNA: TGTGCCAGCAGCCCTCCGGGACAGGGGAATTCACCCCTCCACTTT. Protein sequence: CASSPPGQGNSPLHF.

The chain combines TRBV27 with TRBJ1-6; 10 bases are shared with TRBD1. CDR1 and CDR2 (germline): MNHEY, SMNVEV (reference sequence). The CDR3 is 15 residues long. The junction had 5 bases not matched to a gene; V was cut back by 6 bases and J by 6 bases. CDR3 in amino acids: CASRGQGGPNSPLHF. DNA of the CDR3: TGTGCCAGCAGAGGACAGGGGGGCCCTAATTCACCCCTCCACTTT.

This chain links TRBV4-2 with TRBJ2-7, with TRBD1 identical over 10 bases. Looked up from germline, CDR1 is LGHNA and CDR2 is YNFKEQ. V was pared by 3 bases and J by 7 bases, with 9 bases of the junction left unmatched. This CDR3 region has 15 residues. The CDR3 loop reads CASSQNPGQGREQYF. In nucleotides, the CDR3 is TGTGCCAGCAGCCAGAACCCGGGACAGGGGAGAGAGCAGTACTTC.